This TCR beta chain came from a study of cytotoxic CD8 clonotypes in ibrutinib-treated CLL. Assay used: immunoSEQ multiplex PCR; TCRdb lists only in-frame clones, some missing. The data hold 150,000 or so clones, with roughly 76% observed a single time. This clonotype was sampled from a human donor with chronic lymphocytic leukemia. The sequenced sample was PBMCs, obtained after 24 months of ibrutinib treatment.

CDR3 sequence (DNA): TGTGCCAGCAGCCTCCATGCGGGGAACACCATATATTTT. It specifies CASSLHAGNTIYF. V usage is TRBV5-5 and J usage is TRBJ1-3; D is undetermined. The germline V gene encodes CDR1 SGHKS and CDR2 YYEKEE (reference sequence). Between the trimmed V and J ends, which lost 4 bases and 7 bases, there was a span of 12 bases. The CDR3 contains 13 residues.